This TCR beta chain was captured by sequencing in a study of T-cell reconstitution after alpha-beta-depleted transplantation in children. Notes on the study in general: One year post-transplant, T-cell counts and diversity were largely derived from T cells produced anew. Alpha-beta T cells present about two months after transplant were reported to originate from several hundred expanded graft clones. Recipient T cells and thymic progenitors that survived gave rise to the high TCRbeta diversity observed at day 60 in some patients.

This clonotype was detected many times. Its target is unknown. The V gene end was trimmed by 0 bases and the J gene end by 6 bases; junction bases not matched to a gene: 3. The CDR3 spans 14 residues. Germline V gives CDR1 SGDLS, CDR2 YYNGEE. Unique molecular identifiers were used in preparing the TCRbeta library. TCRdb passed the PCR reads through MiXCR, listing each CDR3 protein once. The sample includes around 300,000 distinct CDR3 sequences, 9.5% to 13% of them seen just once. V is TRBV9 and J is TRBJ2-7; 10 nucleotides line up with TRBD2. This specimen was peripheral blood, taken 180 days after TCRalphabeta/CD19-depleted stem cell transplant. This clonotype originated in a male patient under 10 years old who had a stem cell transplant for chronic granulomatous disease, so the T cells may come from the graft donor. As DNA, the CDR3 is TGTGCCAGCAGCGTAGTATCTAGCGGGGGCGAGCAGTACTTC. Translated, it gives CASSVVSSGGEQYF.